The TCR beta chain described here comes from a study of cytomegalovirus exposure and HLA in healthy donors. Study-wide results and caveats: The investigators catalogued 150 to 200 TCR beta chains as cytomegalovirus-associated. Certain indistinguishable V segments, among them TRBV6-2 and TRBV6-3, were excluded. In an earlier analysis, in about 530 donors, most V segments appeared productive either ~90% or ~30% of the time. When analyzed later, the rates of TCR association showed variation by HLA locus, with DRB1 the most and HLA-C the fewest.

Primers for the PCR totalled 60 Vbeta and 13 Jbeta. Some clones are missing from TCRdb's copy, which holds only in-frame ones; the method was immunoSEQ multiplex PCR. This sample has under 200,000 clones, with over 70% found just once. About this clone itself: The antigen is undetermined.

With 4 bases clipped from V and 0 bases from J, the junction kept 4 bases outside the gene matches. The CDR3 length is 16 residues. Germline V gene data show CDR1 as LGHNA and CDR2 as YSLEER. The TCR originated in a man in his forties or fifties in good health and CMV-seronegative. Sequenced material: PBMCs. The V and J genes are TRBV4-3 and TRBJ2-7, with 12 positions matching TRBD2. The CDR3 sequence is CASSRELAGGSYEQYF. The CDR3, as DNA: TGCGCCAGCAGCCGGGAACTAGCGGGGGGCTCCTACGAGCAGTACTTC.